One sample yielded the 27 T cell receptor beta chains listed below, sequenced in a study of T and B cells in COVID-19 patients. Blood genomic DNA input for TRB amplification was about 250-550 ng. BIOMED2 TRB-A/B primer pools were used in multiplex TRB PCR. In TCRdb, the multiplex PCR reads were re-called with MiXCR into one record per CDR3 protein. The sample yields about 3,800 distinct CDR3 sequences, under 30% seen once. The sample comprised blood. Receptors originate from a human donor with active COVID-19.

This clonotype is classed as medium-sized. The chain joins TRBV27 to TRBJ2-7, with no clear D. The germline V and J ends were trimmed by 5 bases and 5 bases, with 13 bases remaining between them. Germline CDR1 is MNHEY and CDR2 is SMNVEV (reference sequence). There are 13 residues in the CDR3. CDR3 amino acids: CASSRISFDEQYF. CDR3 in DNA: TGTGCCAGCAGTCGTATCTCCTTTGACGAGCAGTACTTC.

By share, this clonotype counts as medium-sized. CDR3 in amino acids: CASSLDALQGEDGYTF. CDR3 bases: TGTGCCAGCAGCTTAGATGCGCTACAGGGGGAGGATGGCTACACCTTC. The chain couples TRBV11-3 to TRBJ1-2; 8 bases are a match to TRBD1. The V and J ends lost 0 bases and 6 bases, in that order; junction bases with no gene match: 9. From germline, CDR1 is SGHNT and CDR2 YENEEA. This CDR3 is built from 16 residues. The whole variable domain, filled in from reference TRBV11-3 and TRBJ1-2, reads EAGVVQSPRYKIIEKKQPVAFWCNPISGHNTLYWYLQNLGQGPELLIRYENEEAVDDSQLPKDRFSAERLKGVDSTLKIQPAELGDSAVYLCASSLDALQGEDGYTFGSGTRLTVV.

The genes are TRBV6-1 and TRBJ1-1; D perhaps matches TRBD1 (6 bases). Looked up from germline, CDR1 is MNHNS and CDR2 is SASEGT. This CDR3 contains 14 residues. Deletions cut 6 bases from V and 7 bases from J, with 18 bases between. The CDR3 spells CASRPRGRGSEAFF. Written as DNA, the CDR3 is TGTGCCAGCAGACCCCGGGGCAGGGGCAGTGAAGCTTTCTTT.

This clonotype was counted between two and nine times. This chain links TRBV20-1 with TRBJ2-5; D is ambiguous. The germline CDR1 and CDR2 sequences are DFQATT and SNEGSKA (reference sequence). V was shortened by 8 bases and J by 1 base, with 8 bases between the two germline ends. The CDR3 has 11 residues. In DNA form, the CDR3 reads TGCAGTTCACAGTTCCAAGAGACCCAGTACTTC. It translates to CSSQFQETQYF.

Sample share makes this clonotype medium-sized. The CDR3 here is CASSSVTNLNGYTF. Here the CDR3 DNA reads TGTGCCAGCAGTTCAGTGACCAACCTAAATGGCTACACCTTC. This chain connects TRBV6-2 or TRBV6-3 to TRBJ1-2; D uncertain. The V and J ends lost 4 bases and 6 bases respectively, with 15 bases between them. The germline gives CDR1 MNHEY, CDR2 SVGEGT. This CDR3 has 14 residues.

This clonotype rates as medium-sized. The chain carries TRBV5-4 and TRBJ2-1; 7 bases agree with TRBD1. Losses at the gene ends were 2 bases for V and 6 bases for J; bases not matched to a gene: 8. There are 15 residues in the CDR3. CDR1 is SGHNT, CDR2 YYREEE, per germline (reference sequence). The CDR3 reads CASSFRTGSGNEQFF. DNA for the CDR3: TGTGCCAGCAGCTTTCGGACAGGCTCGGGCAATGAGCAGTTCTTC.

The chain recombines TRBV5-1 with TRBJ2-6; 8 bases line up with TRBD1. Germline trimming cut 4 bases from V and 0 bases from J; bases unmatched to any gene: 6. The germline V gene has CDR1 SGHRS and CDR2 YFSETQ. The CDR3 is 17 residues long. The CDR3 protein is CASSPPDRASGANVLTF. In DNA form, the CDR3 reads TGCGCCAGCAGCCCCCCGGACAGGGCCTCTGGGGCCAACGTCCTGACTTTC.

A note on this clonotype: The junction does not match germline at one end; this may be a read error. V and J are TRBV11-3 and TRBJ2-1; TRBD2 aligns across 14 bases. CDR1 and CDR2 from the germline V gene are SGHNT and YENEEA. The CDR3 contains 17 residues. In nucleotides, the CDR3 is TGTGCCAGCAGCTACCGACTAGCGGGGGGGCGGGAAAATGAGGAGTTCTTC. Translating it yields CASSYRLAGGRENEEFF.

This clonotype is large within its sample. The chain is built from TRBV29-1 and TRBJ2-5; 8 bases align to TRBD1. The CDR3 runs to 13 residues. Germline loops: CDR1 SQVTM, CDR2 ANQGSEA. Trimming at V came to 7 bases and at J to 4 bases, leaving 8 bases not matched to a gene. The CDR3 loop is CSAAGTGGETQYF. The CDR3 DNA sequence: TGCAGCGCTGCAGGGACAGGCGGAGAGACCCAGTACTTC.

By sample fraction, this clonotype is medium-sized. The chain recombines TRBV5-6 with TRBJ1-2; possibly TRBD1 for D (6 bases). The CDR3 has 14 residues. Between the trimmed V and J ends, which lost 6 bases and 3 bases, there was a span of 15 bases. The germline V gene encodes CDR1 SGHDT and CDR2 YYEEEE. CDR3 residues: CASTATGTDYGYTF. The CDR3 bases are TGTGCCAGCACCGCTACAGGGACGGACTATGGCTACACCTTC.

This clonotype is medium-sized by share. The V gene is TRBV6-5, the J gene TRBJ1-2; D perhaps matches TRBD1 (5 bases). The CDR3 covers 13 residues. The germline V gene encodes CDR1 MNHEY and CDR2 SVGAGI. Trimming shortened V by 6 bases and J by 2 bases, and 10 bases separated the two germline ends. CDR3 DNA sequence: TGTGCCAGCAGAAGCCGACAGAACTATGGCTACACCTTC. As protein: CASRSRQNYGYTF.

Concerning this clonotype: A much larger clone is a single base away; this may be a read error. The chain joins TRBV6-2 or TRBV6-3 to TRBJ2-4; D is possibly TRBD1 or TRBD2 (5 bases each). Germline values: CDR1 MNHEY, CDR2 SVGEGT. CDR3 length equals 15 residues. V was shortened by 4 bases and J by 10 bases, with 20 bases between the two germline ends. In DNA, the CDR3 is TGTGCCAGCAGTTTCACGGGGCTCCCTTCGAGGATTCAGTACTTC. Its protein is CASSFTGLPSRIQYF.

By share, this clonotype counts as medium-sized. The chain couples TRBV11-1 to TRBJ2-7; D gene ambiguous. Germline lookup yields CDR1 SGHAT and CDR2 FQDESV (reference sequence). There are 16 residues in the CDR3. V was cut by 6 bases and J by 2 bases, with 20 bases left in between. CDR3 in amino acids: CASSPLRNGWTYEQYF. The CDR3 nucleotides read TGTGCCAGCAGTCCATTACGGAATGGATGGACCTACGAGCAGTACTTC. Combining the CDR3 with reference TRBV11-1 and TRBJ2-7 gives the whole variable domain EAEVAQSPRYKITEKSQAVAFWCDPISGHATLYWYRQILGQGPELLVQFQDESVVDDSQLPKDRFSAERLKGVDSTLKIQPAELGDSAMYLCASSPLRNGWTYEQYFGPGTRLTVT.

This clonotype ranks as medium-sized. This sequence joins TRBV6-2 or TRBV6-3 and TRBJ1-2, with no clear D. The CDR3 loop spans 13 amino acids. Germline CDR1 and CDR2: MNHEY and SVGEGT. Trimming removed 4 bases at V and 8 bases at J, with 14 bases between. The CDR3 reads CASSWRGGNGYTF. For the CDR3, the DNA is TGTGCCAGCAGTTGGCGGGGAGGGAACGGCTACACCTTC.

V usage is TRBV7-2 and J usage is TRBJ1-2; tentative D call: TRBD1 (6 bases). This CDR3 is built from 13 residues. Per germline, CDR1 SGHTA and CDR2 FQGNSA. Trimming took 5 bases from V and 4 from J, leaving 11 bases between them. The DNA of the CDR3 is TGTGCCAGCAGCCCGCGGGACACCTATGGCTACACCTTC. Protein product: CASSPRDTYGYTF.

The chain combines TRBV2 with TRBJ1-5; no reliable D call. CDR3 length equals 15 residues. Trimming cost V 2 bases and J 3 bases, with 11 bases left between them. CDR1 is SNHLY and CDR2 is FYNNEI in the germline V gene. The CDR3 loop is CASSETPGDNQPQHF. The CDR3 DNA is TGTGCCAGCAGTGAAACCCCAGGTGACAATCAGCCCCAGCATTTT.

The chain uses TRBV20-1 and TRBJ2-1; 9 nucleotides align to TRBD1. The CDR3 length is 16 residues. Germline-derived CDR1 and CDR2 are DFQATT and SNEGSKA (reference sequence). With 0 bases clipped from V and 8 bases from J, the junction kept 11 bases outside the gene matches. This CDR3 is CSARDRLQGAAYEQFF. DNA for the CDR3: TGCAGTGCTAGAGACAGATTACAGGGGGCGGCCTATGAGCAGTTCTTC.

This clonotype showed up just once. The rearrangement links TRBV25-1 to TRBJ1-2; D unclear. Trimming pared 2 bases from V and 0 bases from J, leaving 4 bases between. The CDR3 sequence is 13 residues long. Germline-derived CDR1 and CDR2 are MGHDK and SYGVNS. Here the CDR3 DNA reads TGTGCCAGCAGTGAAACACCTAACTATGGCTACACCTTC. It codes for CASSETPNYGYTF.

This sequence joins TRBV20-1 and TRBJ1-6; D is unclear. V lost 1 base and J 4 bases, leaving 8 bases between the germline ends. The CDR3 has 14 residues. Looked up from germline, CDR1 is DFQATT and CDR2 is SNEGSKA (reference sequence). The CDR3 DNA reads as TGCAGTGCTAGAGCCGACGGATATAATTCACCCCTCCACTTT. This gives the protein CSARADGYNSPLHF.

V and J are TRBV19 and TRBJ1-5; 12 bases are a match to TRBD1. There are 14 residues in the CDR3. Per the germline V gene, CDR1 is LNHDA and CDR2 is SQIVND (reference sequence). Trimming took 7 bases from V and 10 from J; bases not matched to a gene: 8. This CDR3 is CASIPGQGADPQHF. CDR3 DNA sequence: TGTGCCAGTATCCCGGGACAGGGGGCCGATCCCCAGCATTTT.

This clonotype is medium-sized within its sample. The chain couples TRBV6-5 to TRBJ2-5; a weak D match, TRBD2 (5 bases). CDR1 MNHEY and CDR2 SVGAGI come from the germline V gene. Trimming cost V 2 bases and J 9 bases, with 7 bases left between them. The CDR3 sequence is 11 residues long. The CDR3 loop is CASSYGRAQYF. The CDR3 DNA reads as TGTGCCAGCAGTTACGGGCGGGCCCAGTACTTC.

This clonotype turned up a few times. The rearrangement uses TRBV20-1 and TRBJ2-1, with D perhaps TRBD1 or TRBD2 (5 bases each). The CDR3 totals 15 residues. V gave up 0 bases and J gave up 2 bases, with 11 bases separating them. CDR1 DFQATT and CDR2 SNEGSKA come from the germline V gene (reference sequence). The CDR3 protein is CSARDHRGAYNEQFF. DNA for the CDR3: TGCAGTGCTAGAGATCACAGAGGGGCCTACAATGAGCAGTTCTTC.

The chain is built from TRBV7-2 and TRBJ2-3, with D maybe TRBD2 (6 bases). The CDR3 sequence is 15 residues long. Trimming removed 5 bases from V and 2 bases from J, with 14 bases in between. Germline V gene data show CDR1 as SGHTA and CDR2 as FQGNSA. The CDR3 here is CASSLLGTFTDTQYF. For the CDR3, the DNA is TGTGCCAGCAGCCTACTCGGGACTTTCACAGATACGCAGTATTTT.

This clonotype is categorized as medium-sized (0.01 to 0.1%). The J gene is TRBJ1-6, the V gene TRBV12-3 or TRBV12-4; D not certain. Trimming left V 6 bases short and J 9 bases short, with 15 bases between. This CDR3 comprises 14 residues. The CDR3 DNA is TGTGCCAGCAGCCTAAAGCGCCAAGGTTCACCCCTCCACTTT. Its protein is CASSLKRQGSPLHF.

Within the sample, this clonotype is large. This chain links TRBV13 with TRBJ2-1; D may be TRBD1 or TRBD2 (5 bases each). The V end was cut by 2 bases, the J end by 2 bases, with 10 bases between. The length of the CDR3 is 15 residues. Germline assignment: CDR1 PRHDT and CDR2 FYEKMQ (reference sequence). The CDR3 loop is CASSLLGRAYNEQFF. CDR3 DNA: TGTGCCAGCAGCTTACTGGGGCGGGCCTACAATGAGCAGTTCTTC.

This clonotype is medium-sized by share. The chain is built from TRBV5-5 and TRBJ2-4, with TRBD2 as a possible D gene (6 bases). There are 20 residues in the CDR3. Trimming took off 1 base at V and 0 bases at J, with 23 bases between the two ends. CDR1 is SGHKS, CDR2 YYEKEE, per germline (reference sequence). The CDR3, as DNA: TGTGCCAGCAGCTTGATCCTTAGAGGGCTGGGGGGACTAGCCAAAAACATTCAGTACTTC. Protein sequence: CASSLILRGLGGLAKNIQYF.

This clonotype was detected only once. An end of the junction differs from the germline gene, which may be a read error. The chain couples TRBV5-4 to TRBJ1-5; D gene ambiguous. CDR3 length: 14 residues. Germline CDR1 SGHNT, CDR2 YYREEE (reference sequence). The CDR3 DNA reads TGCGCCAGCAGCCGGGAGAGAGACAATCAGCCCCAGCATTTT. This codes for CASSRERDNQPQHF. The entire variable domain, with the rest obtained from reference TRBV5-4 and TRBJ1-5, is as follows: ETGVTQSPTHLIKTRGQQVTLRCSSQSGHNTVSWYQQALGQGPQFIFQYYREEENGRGNFPPRFSGLQFPNYSSELNVNALELDDSALYLCASSRERDNQPQHFGDGTRLSIL.